The T cell receptor beta chain described here comes from a study of cytomegalovirus exposure and HLA in healthy donors. The CDR3 has 15 residues. Trimming removed 2 bases from V and 8 bases from J; junction bases left unmatched: 6. CDR1 and CDR2 (germline): MNHEY, SVGAGI. Whole-study findings and limits: Associated with cytomegalovirus, according to the listing, were about 160 TCR beta chains.

As concerns this clone: Its specificity is not known.

It was with 60 Vbeta and 13 Jbeta primers that the PCR ran. Generated by immunoSEQ multiplex PCR, the TCRdb table keeps only in-frame clones and is missing some. The sample contains about 140,000 clones, roughly two thirds of which appear only once. This chain connects TRBV6-5 to TRBJ2-1; 10 positions match TRBD1. Sequences were obtained from PBMCs. The sequence derives from a human donor in good health. The CDR3 DNA follows: TGTGCCAGCAGTTACGGGGACAGGGGTCGGTATGAGCAGTTCTTC. This encodes CASSYGDRGRYEQFF.